This TCR beta chain derives from a study of shared clonotypes between healthy human individuals. CDR3 length: 13 amino acids. Looked up from germline, CDR1 is SGHNT and CDR2 is YENEEA. The V and J ends lost 0 bases and 9 bases respectively, with 9 bases between them. Data came from immunoSEQ multiplex PCR; TCRdb stores just in-frame clones and leaves some out. The sample lists about 1,500,000 clones, 96% occurring once. Sequenced input: naive CD4+ T cells sorted from blood. This sample's subset: CD45RA+ positively selected. This chain links TRBV11-3 with TRBJ2-1; the D gene is possibly TRBD2 (5 bases). This clonotype was sampled from a man aged 25-40 years in good health. The CDR3 DNA is TGTGCCAGCAGCTTAGATGGAGGACCTGAGCAGTTCTTC. Protein: CASSLDGGPEQFF.